The 3 T cell receptor beta chains below come from one sample, sequenced in a study of T cell responses to AZD1222 COVID-19 vaccine. Produced via immunoSEQ multiplex PCR; TCRdb's table is partial and in-frame only. Found here are approximately 120,000 clones, nearly 90% of them singletons; the top ten hold roughly 5.7%. Sequenced here: peripheral blood, sampled 28 days after the second AZD1222 dose. The source of these receptors is an adult who received the AZD1222 COVID-19 vaccine.

The chain couples TRBV3-1 (or the pseudogene TRBV3-2) to TRBJ2-7; D might be TRBD2 (5 bases). Germline CDR1 LGHDT, CDR2 YNNKEL (reference sequence). The CDR3 runs 15 residues. Trimming removed 4 bases at V and 5 bases at J, with 18 bases between. The CDR3 sequence: CASSRRGRPTHEQYF. Written as DNA, the CDR3 is TGTGCCAGCAGCCGCCGGGGTAGGCCGACCCACGAGCAGTACTTC.

This chain connects TRBV6-1 to TRBJ2-7; a weak D match, TRBD1 (6 bases). In germline, CDR1 is MNHNS, CDR2 SASEGT. The V end was cut by 5 bases, the J end by 2 bases, with 10 bases between. The CDR3 sequence is 13 residues long. CDR3: CASSHRVTYEQYF. The CDR3 region has the DNA TGTGCCAGCAGTCACAGGGTCACCTACGAGCAGTACTTC.

The V call is TRBV9, the J call TRBJ2-5, with TRBD1 identical over 9 bases. Germline V gene sequence: CDR1 SGDLS, CDR2 YYNGEE. This CDR3 spans 15 amino acids. The V and J ends lost 4 bases and 4 bases, in that order; junction bases with no gene match: 8. The CDR3 here is CASSTGTGIGETQYF. DNA of the CDR3: TGTGCCAGCAGCACGGGGACAGGGATAGGAGAGACCCAGTACTTC.